This T cell receptor (beta chain) was sequenced for a study of T cell clonotyping in hematopoietic cell transplantation. Study observations and caveats: Broader posttransplant TCR repertoire diversity was predicted by graft donor and pretransplant recipient Inverse Simpson Index values. CD4 and CD8 repertoire contributions could not be separated without sorting.

The CDR3 consists of 16 residues. V lost 6 bases, J lost 3 bases, and 8 bases stayed unmatched. Germline CDR1 is MDHEN and CDR2 is SYDVKM. Clones were read by immunoSEQ multiplex PCR, and TCRdb kept only the in-frame ones, dropping some. The profile shows 27,000 or so clones, 90% to 96% of them singletons. Note on this clone: Its antigen is as yet unknown.

The specimen sequenced was peripheral blood mononuclear cells. This clonotype was sampled from a man aged 50 to 59 in good health. Some clones in this sample may be carry-over from other donors' samples. This chain links TRBV28 with TRBJ2-1, with 10 nucleotides matching TRBD1. The chain's CDR3 is CASRPNGQGGYNEQFF. In nucleotides, the CDR3 is TGTGCCAGCAGGCCGAACGGACAGGGGGGCTACAATGAGCAGTTCTTC.